Each of the 5 T cell receptor beta chains below was sequenced from the same sample in a study of T-cell reconstitution after alpha-beta-depleted transplantation in children. Construction of the TCRbeta library involved unique molecular identifiers. TCRdb ran MiXCR on the PCR reads and lists one entry per CDR3 protein. The table shows 440,000 or so distinct CDR3 sequences, with 43% occurring only once. Specimen: PBMCs, collected before TCRalphabeta/CD19-depleted stem cell transplant. These receptors came from a girl aged 2-10 years with aplastic anemia, due to receive a stem cell transplant.

This sequence joins TRBV7-9 and TRBJ1-2; maybe TRBD1 (5 bases). CDR1 SEHNR and CDR2 FQNEAQ come from the germline V gene (reference sequence). The CDR3 consists of 15 residues. V was cut by 4 bases and J by 6 bases, with 18 bases left in between. Written as DNA, the CDR3 is TGTGCCAGCAGCTCCCGGGAAGGGGAGAAAAATGGCTACACCTTC. It is translated as CASSSREGEKNGYTF.

This clonotype has just one count. A much larger clone lies one base from this, so it may be a read error. The V and J genes are TRBV6-1 and TRBJ2-2, with TRBD1 matching over 7 bases. Per the germline V gene, CDR1 is MNHNS and CDR2 is SASEGT. The V segment lost 6 bases and the J segment 4 bases; nucleotides outside the gene matches: 8. This CDR3 is built from 15 residues. CDR3 protein: CASSPDRVGTGELFF. The CDR3 DNA is TGTGCCAGCAGCCCCGACAGGGTTGGCACCGGGGAGCTGTTTTTT.

In this sample, this clonotype turned up once. In nucleotides, the CDR3 is TGCGCCAGCAGCCCCCCTTACGTCCCAACGCAGTATTTT. Translated, it gives CASSPPYVPTQYF. The gene calls are TRBV5-1 and TRBJ2-3, with D unclear. The ends were cut back, 4 bases at V and 9 bases at J, with 15 bases in the middle. Germline V CDR1 and CDR2: SGHRS, YFSETQ. The length of the CDR3 is 13 residues.

The chain joins TRBV12-3 or TRBV12-4 to TRBJ2-5; 10 positions agree with TRBD2. V shed 5 bases and J 2 bases; nucleotides not matched to a gene: 5. The length of the CDR3 is 15 residues. The CDR3 DNA reads TGTGCCAGCAGTCCCGGACTAGCGGTTCAAGAGACCCAGTACTTC. It translates to CASSPGLAVQETQYF.

The V and J genes are TRBV20-1 and TRBJ2-7; D is possibly TRBD2 (6 bases). The germline gives CDR1 DFQATT, CDR2 SNEGSKA (reference sequence). Trimming removed 5 bases from V and 2 bases from J, with 16 bases in between. This CDR3 comprises 14 residues. CDR3: CSAPPGRNPYEQYF. The CDR3 DNA reads TGCAGTGCTCCCCCCGGGAGAAACCCCTACGAGCAGTACTTC.